This T cell receptor beta chain is drawn from a study of cytomegalovirus exposure and HLA in healthy donors. The study, taken as a whole, reports: Through in vitro validation, a few CMV-associated chains were shown to be specific for CMV antigens. Researchers counted around 170 TCR beta chains as cytomegalovirus-associated.

Sequencing was performed with immunoSEQ multiplex PCR; in TCRdb, only in-frame clones are kept and a portion is missing. The sample contains 150,000 to 200,000 clones, 80% to 90% of which appear only once. About this clone: What it binds is not known.

V shed 4 bases and J 2 bases; nucleotides not matched to a gene: 4. CDR3 length: 14 residues. The germline CDR1 and CDR2 sequences are SGHRS and YFSETQ. Sequencing was performed on PBMCs. The clonotype originates from a woman aged 25 to 39 in good health and CMV-seropositive. The V and J genes are TRBV5-1 and TRBJ2-3, with TRBD1 matching over 7 bases. The CDR3 DNA follows: TGCGCCAGCAGCCAGACAGGGTACACAGATACGCAGTATTTT. As protein: CASSQTGYTDTQYF.